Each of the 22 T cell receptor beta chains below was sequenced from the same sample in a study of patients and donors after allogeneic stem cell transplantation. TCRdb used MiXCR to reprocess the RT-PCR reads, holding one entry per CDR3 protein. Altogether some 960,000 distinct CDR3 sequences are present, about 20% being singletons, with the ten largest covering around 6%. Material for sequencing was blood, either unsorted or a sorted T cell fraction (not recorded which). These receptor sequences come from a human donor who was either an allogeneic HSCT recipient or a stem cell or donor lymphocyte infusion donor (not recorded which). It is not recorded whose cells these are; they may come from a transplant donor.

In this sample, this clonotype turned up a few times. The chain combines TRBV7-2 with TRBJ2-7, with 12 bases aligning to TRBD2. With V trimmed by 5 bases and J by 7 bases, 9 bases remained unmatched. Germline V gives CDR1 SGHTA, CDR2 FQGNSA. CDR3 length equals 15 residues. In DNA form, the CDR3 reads TGTGCCAGCAGCCAAGGACTAGCGGGGTCGGAAGAGCAGTACTTC. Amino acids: CASSQGLAGSEEQYF.

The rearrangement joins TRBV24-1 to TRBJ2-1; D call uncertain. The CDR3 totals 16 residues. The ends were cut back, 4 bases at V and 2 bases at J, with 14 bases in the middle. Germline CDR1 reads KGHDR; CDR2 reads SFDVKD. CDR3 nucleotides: TGTGCCACCAGTGACTCACTCCAGAGGCCCTACAATGAGCAGTTCTTC. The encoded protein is CATSDSLQRPYNEQFF.

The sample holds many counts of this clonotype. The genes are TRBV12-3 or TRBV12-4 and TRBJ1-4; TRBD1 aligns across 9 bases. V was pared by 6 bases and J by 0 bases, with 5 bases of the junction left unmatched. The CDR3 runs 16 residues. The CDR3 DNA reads TGTGCCAGCAGCCCAGACAGGGGGGCAACTAATGAAAAACTGTTTTTT. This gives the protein CASSPDRGATNEKLFF.

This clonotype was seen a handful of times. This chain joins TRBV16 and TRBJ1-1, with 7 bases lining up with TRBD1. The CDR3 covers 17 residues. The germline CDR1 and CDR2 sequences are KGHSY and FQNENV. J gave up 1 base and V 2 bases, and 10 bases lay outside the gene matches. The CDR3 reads CASSQVRGGASNTEAFF. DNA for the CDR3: TGTGCCAGCAGCCAAGTGAGAGGGGGCGCCTCGAACACTGAAGCTTTCTTT. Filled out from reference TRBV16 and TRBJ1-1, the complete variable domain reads GEEVAQTPKHLVRGEGQKAKLYCAPIKGHSYVFWYQQVLKNEFKFLISFQNENVFDETGMPKERFSAKCLPNSPCSLEIQATKLEDSAVYFCASSQVRGGASNTEAFFGQGTRLTVV.

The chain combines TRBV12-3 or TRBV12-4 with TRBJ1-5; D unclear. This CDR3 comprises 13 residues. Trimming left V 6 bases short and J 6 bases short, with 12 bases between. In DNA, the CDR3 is TGTGCCAGCAGGAAAAATCGGGGTCAGCCCCAGCATTTT. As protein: CASRKNRGQPQHF.

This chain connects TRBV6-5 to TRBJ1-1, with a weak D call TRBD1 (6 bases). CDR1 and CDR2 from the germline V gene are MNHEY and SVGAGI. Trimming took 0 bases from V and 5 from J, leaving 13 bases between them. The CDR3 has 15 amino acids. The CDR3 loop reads CASSYSIQGRTEAFF. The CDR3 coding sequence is TGTGCCAGCAGTTACTCAATACAGGGTAGGACTGAAGCTTTCTTT.

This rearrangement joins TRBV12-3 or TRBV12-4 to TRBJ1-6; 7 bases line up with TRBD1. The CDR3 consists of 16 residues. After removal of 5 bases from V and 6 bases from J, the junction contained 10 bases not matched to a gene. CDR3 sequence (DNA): TGTGCCAGCAGTCCTAGACAGGGAAAAAGTAATTCACCCCTCCACTTT. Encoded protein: CASSPRQGKSNSPLHF.

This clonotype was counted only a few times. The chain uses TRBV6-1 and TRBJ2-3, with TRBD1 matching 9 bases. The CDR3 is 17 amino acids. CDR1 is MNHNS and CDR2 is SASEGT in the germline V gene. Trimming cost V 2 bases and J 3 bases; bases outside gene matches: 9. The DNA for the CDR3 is TGTGCCAGCAGTGAAAGCGAAGGACAGGGGATGACAGATACGCAGTATTTT. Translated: CASSESEGQGMTDTQYF.

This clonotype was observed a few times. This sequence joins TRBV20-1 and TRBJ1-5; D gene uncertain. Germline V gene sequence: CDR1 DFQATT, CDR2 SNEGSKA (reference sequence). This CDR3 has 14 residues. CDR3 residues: CSIGRVRIDQPQHF. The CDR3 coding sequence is TGCAGCATCGGACGGGTCAGGATTGATCAGCCCCAGCATTTT.

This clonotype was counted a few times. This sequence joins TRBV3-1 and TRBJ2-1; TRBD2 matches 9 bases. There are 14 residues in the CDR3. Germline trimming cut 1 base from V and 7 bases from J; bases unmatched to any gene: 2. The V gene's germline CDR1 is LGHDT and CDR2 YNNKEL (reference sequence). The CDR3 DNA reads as TGTGCCAGCAGCCAAGGCGGGAGGGGGAATGAGCAGTTCTTC. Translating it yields CASSQGGRGNEQFF.

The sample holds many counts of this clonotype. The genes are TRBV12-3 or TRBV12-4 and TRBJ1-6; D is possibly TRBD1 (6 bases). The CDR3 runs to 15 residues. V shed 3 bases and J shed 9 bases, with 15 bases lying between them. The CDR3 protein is CASSFSPGASSPLHF. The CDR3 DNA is TGTGCCAGCAGTTTTTCCCCGGGGGCGAGTTCACCCCTCCACTTT.

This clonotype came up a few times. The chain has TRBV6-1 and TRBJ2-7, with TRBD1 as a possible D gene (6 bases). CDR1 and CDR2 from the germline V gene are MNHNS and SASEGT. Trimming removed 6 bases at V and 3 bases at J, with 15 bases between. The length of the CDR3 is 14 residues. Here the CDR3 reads CASRRGGAGYEQYF. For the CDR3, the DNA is TGTGCCAGCAGACGAGGGGGAGCAGGCTACGAGCAGTACTTC.

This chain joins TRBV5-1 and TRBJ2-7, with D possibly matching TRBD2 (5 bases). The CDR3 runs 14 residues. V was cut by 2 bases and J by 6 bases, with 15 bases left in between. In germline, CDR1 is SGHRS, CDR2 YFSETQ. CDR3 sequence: CASSFNGGHREQYF. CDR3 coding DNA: TGCGCCAGCAGCTTCAATGGCGGGCACCGCGAGCAGTACTTC.

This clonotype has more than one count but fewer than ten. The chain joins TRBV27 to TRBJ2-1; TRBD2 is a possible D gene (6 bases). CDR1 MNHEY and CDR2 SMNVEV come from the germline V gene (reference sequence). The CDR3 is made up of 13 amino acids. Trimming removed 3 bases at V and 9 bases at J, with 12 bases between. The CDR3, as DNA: TGTGCCAGCAGTTTCGCGGGGCAGCCTGAGCAGTTCTTC. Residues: CASSFAGQPEQFF.

The CDR3 sequence: CAISLRGKGDTEAFF. DNA for the CDR3: TGTGCCATCAGCCTCAGGGGAAAAGGAGACACTGAAGCTTTCTTT. This chain connects TRBV10-3 to TRBJ1-1; perhaps TRBD1 as D (6 bases). Trimming removed 6 bases from V and 3 bases from J, with 17 bases in between. Per the germline V gene, CDR1 is ENHRY and CDR2 is SYGVKD. This CDR3 spans 15 amino acids.

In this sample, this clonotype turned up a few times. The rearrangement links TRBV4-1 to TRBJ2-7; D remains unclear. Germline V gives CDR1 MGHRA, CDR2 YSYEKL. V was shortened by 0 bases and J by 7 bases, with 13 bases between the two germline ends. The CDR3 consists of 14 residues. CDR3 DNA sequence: TGCGCCAGCAGCCAAGATCTACGAGGTACAGAGCAGTACTTC. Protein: CASSQDLRGTEQYF.

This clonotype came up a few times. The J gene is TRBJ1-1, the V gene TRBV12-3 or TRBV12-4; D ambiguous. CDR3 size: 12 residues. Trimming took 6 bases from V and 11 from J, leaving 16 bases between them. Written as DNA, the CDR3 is TGTGCCAGCAGCCTCCTTTCCTCTCGCGCTTTCTTT. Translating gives CASSLLSSRAFF.

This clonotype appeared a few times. The CDR3 loop reads CASSVRGSEQFF. Here the CDR3 DNA reads TGTGCCAGCAGTGTTAGGGGTAGTGAGCAGTTCTTC. The genes are TRBV25-1 and TRBJ2-1; D perhaps matches TRBD1 (5 bases). Germline CDR1 MGHDK, CDR2 SYGVNS. The CDR3 is 12 amino acids. V was cut by 4 bases and J by 9 bases, with 10 bases left in between.

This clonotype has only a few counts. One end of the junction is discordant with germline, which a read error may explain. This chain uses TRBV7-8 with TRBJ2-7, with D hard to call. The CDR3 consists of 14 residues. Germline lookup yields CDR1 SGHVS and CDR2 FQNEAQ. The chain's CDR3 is CASSLYGTTTGEDF. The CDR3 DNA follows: TGTGCCAGCAGCTTATACGGAACCACCACCGGCGAGGACTTC.

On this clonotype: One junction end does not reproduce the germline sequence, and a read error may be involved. The CDR3 nucleotides are TGTGCCAGCAGCTTAGCAGGGGGGCCTGGCTACACCTTC. It translates to CASSLAGGPGYTF. V is TRBV12-3 or TRBV12-4 and J is TRBJ1-2; 7 bases map to TRBD1. This CDR3 spans 13 amino acids.

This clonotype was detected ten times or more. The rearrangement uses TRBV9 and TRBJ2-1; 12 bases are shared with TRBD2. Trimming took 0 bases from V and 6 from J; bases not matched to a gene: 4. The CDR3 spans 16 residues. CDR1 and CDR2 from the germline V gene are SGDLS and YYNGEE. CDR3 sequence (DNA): TGTGCCAGCAGCGTAGTTACTAGCGGGGGGATCAATGAGCAGTTCTTC. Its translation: CASSVVTSGGINEQFF.

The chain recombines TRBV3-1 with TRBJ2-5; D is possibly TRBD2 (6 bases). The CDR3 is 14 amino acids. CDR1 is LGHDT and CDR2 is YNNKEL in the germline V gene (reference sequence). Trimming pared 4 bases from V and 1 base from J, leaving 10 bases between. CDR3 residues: CASSRREPQETQYF. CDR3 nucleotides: TGTGCCAGCAGCCGGCGGGAACCCCAAGAGACCCAGTACTTC.